This TCR beta chain was captured by sequencing in a study of Graves' ophthalmopathy and Graves' hyperthyroidism. Notes on this clonotype: A read error is possible here, since a much larger clone lies one base away.

The CDR3 has 13 amino acids. Germline CDR1 ENHRY, CDR2 SYGVKD. RNA transcripts served as template for amplifying TCR beta CDR3 sequences. An initial RT-PCR round employing HTBI primers preceded a second-round multiplex PCR. Via MiXCR, TCRdb re-called the multiplex PCR reads, giving one row per CDR3 protein. The data show about 700,000 distinct CDR3 sequences, with 40% seen just once and 44% held by the top ten. This TCR derives from an adult man with Graves' ophthalmopathy. Sequencing input: peripheral blood. J is TRBJ1-4 and V is TRBV10-3; D is unclear. CDR3 region: CAISGPQNERLFF. The CDR3 nucleotides read TGTGCCATCAGCGGGCCTCAAAATGAAAGACTGTTTTTT.